The 13 T cell receptor beta chains given below trace back to one sample, sequenced in a study of cytomegalovirus exposure and HLA in healthy donors. PCR involved 60 Vbeta and 13 Jbeta primers. The protocol was immunoSEQ multiplex PCR, while the TCRdb copy is restricted to in-frame clones and leaves out a portion. Of fewer than 100,000 clones in the sample, over 60% were seen once. The specimen sequenced was PBMCs. All receptors derive from a man in his sixties in good health and CMV-seropositive.

This clone has a single count. The chain couples TRBV13 to TRBJ1-1, with a possible D match to TRBD1 (5 bases). Between the trimmed V and J ends, which lost 0 bases and 0 bases, there was a span of 11 bases. This CDR3 is 16 amino acids long. Germline assignment: CDR1 PRHDT and CDR2 FYEKMQ (reference sequence). This chain's CDR3 is CASSLGAGLLNTEAFF. CDR3 DNA sequence: TGTGCCAGCAGCTTAGGGGCAGGGCTTTTGAACACTGAAGCTTTCTTT. Complete variable domain (other parts from reference TRBV13 and TRBJ1-1): AAGVIQSPRHLIKEKRETATLKCYPIPRHDTVYWYQQGPGQDPQFLISFYEKMQSDKGSIPDRFSAQQFSDYHSELNMSSLELGDSALYFCASSLGAGLLNTEAFFGQGTRLTVV.

J is TRBJ1-5 and V is TRBV2, with a tentative D call TRBD1 (5 bases). The V and J ends lost 8 bases and 8 bases respectively, with 19 bases between them. Germline CDR1 SNHLY, CDR2 FYNNEI. The CDR3 length is 14 residues. The CDR3 nucleotides read TGTGCCAGCGTCGGACGGTCCCCGGGGGAGCCCCAGCATTTT. Amino acids: CASVGRSPGEPQHF.

The chain combines TRBV11-1 with TRBJ2-3; D ambiguous. Germline CDR1 and CDR2: SGHAT and FQDESV (reference sequence). This CDR3 spans 15 amino acids. V was shortened by 1 base and J by 1 base, with 9 bases between the two germline ends. The CDR3 is CASSLDQVGTDTQYF. The CDR3 DNA is TGTGCCAGCAGCTTAGACCAGGTTGGCACAGATACGCAGTATTTT.

The chain recombines TRBV6-6 with TRBJ1-4, with 8 bases fitting TRBD1. V lost 7 bases and J lost 8; bases outside the gene matches: 12. The CDR3 runs to 15 residues. Germline loops: CDR1 MNHNY, CDR2 SVGAGI (reference sequence). This CDR3 is CASIREGQEYEKLFF. The CDR3 DNA follows: TGTGCCAGCATAAGAGAGGGACAGGAGTACGAAAAACTGTTTTTT.

The chain recombines TRBV28 with TRBJ1-5, with D possibly TRBD1 on 5 matching bases. Germline V gene sequence: CDR1 MDHEN, CDR2 SYDVKM. V dropped 6 bases and J dropped 3 bases, with 12 bases sitting between them. CDR3 size: 14 residues. The CDR3, as DNA: TGTGCCAGCAGCTTTACAGGAGACAATCAGCCCCAGCATTTT. The encoded protein is CASSFTGDNQPQHF.

The chain is built from TRBV7-3 and TRBJ2-5; D ambiguous. Deletions cut 3 bases from V and 1 base from J, with 12 bases between. The germline CDR1 and CDR2 sequences are SGHTA and FQGTGA. The CDR3 runs to 15 residues. CDR3 loop: CASSLVAVGQETQYF. The CDR3 DNA reads as TGTGCCAGCAGCTTGGTAGCTGTGGGCCAAGAGACCCAGTACTTC.

This clone came up a few times. The chain is built from TRBV15 and TRBJ1-4, with D possibly matching TRBD1 (6 bases). This CDR3 is 14 amino acids long. Germline loops: CDR1 LNHNV, CDR2 YYDKDF (reference sequence). Trimming removed 3 bases at V and 3 bases at J, with 8 bases between. The DNA of the CDR3 is TGTGCCACCAGCAGGGACAGAGCTAATGAAAAACTGTTTTTT. Protein product: CATSRDRANEKLFF.

The chain employs TRBV19 and TRBJ2-7; D might be TRBD2 (7 bases). The V and J ends lost 3 bases and 2 bases respectively, with 17 bases between them. CDR1 and CDR2 from the germline V gene are LNHDA and SQIVND (reference sequence). The CDR3 length is 16 residues. The CDR3 DNA is TGTGCCAGTAGTATGGAGGGGGGGAACTCCGCCTACGAGCAGTACTTC. It is translated as CASSMEGGNSAYEQYF.

This chain uses TRBV7-8 with TRBJ1-5; 9 bases match TRBD1. V gave up 8 bases and J gave up 5 bases; unmatched junction bases: 10. This CDR3 is 15 amino acids long. Per germline, CDR1 SGHVS and CDR2 FQNEAQ. The CDR3 DNA sequence: TGTGCCAGCGGAAAGGGACAGGGCTACGATCAGCCCCAGCATTTT. It specifies CASGKGQGYDQPQHF.

J is TRBJ2-7 and V is TRBV21-1; no check of the table's D call, TRBD1, against the DNA was made. TRBV21-1 has pseudogene status. The CDR3 sequence is 14 residues long. As DNA, the CDR3 is TGTGCCAGCGGAAAGGCAGGGGAAGCCTACGAGCAGTACTTC. Its translation is CASGKAGEAYEQYF.

CDR3 sequence (DNA): TGCAGCGTTGAAGATCCTAACCCGGGACAGGGGGCCCGGGAGCAGTACTTC. It codes for CSVEDPNPGQGAREQYF. This chain joins TRBV29-1 and TRBJ2-7; the match to TRBD1 covers 12 bases. The CDR3 extends over 17 amino acids. Germline CDR1 is SQVTM and CDR2 is ANQGSEA. V lost 0 bases to trimming and J lost 7 bases; unmatched junction nucleotides: 13.

The genes are TRBV4-1 and TRBJ2-7; possible D gene TRBD1, 5 bases. This CDR3 has 12 amino acids. Germline CDR1 is MGHRA and CDR2 is YSYEKL. Trimming took off 1 base at V and 7 bases at J, with 8 bases between the two ends. The CDR3 region has the DNA TGCGCCAGCAGCCAAGCAGGGATAGAGCAGTACTTC. Its protein product is CASSQAGIEQYF.

V gene TRBV7-9 combines with J gene TRBJ2-5, with D unresolved. Per the germline V gene, CDR1 is SEHNR and CDR2 is FQNEAQ (reference sequence). The CDR3 totals 13 residues. V lost 2 bases and J 3 bases, leaving 7 bases between the germline ends. The CDR3 DNA sequence: TGTGCCAGCAGCTTACCCTTAGAAGAGACCCAGTACTTC. Its protein product is CASSLPLEETQYF.